Below, 25 T cell receptor beta chains from the same sample are listed, as sequenced in a study of blood T cell repertoires in COVID-19. Libraries were prepared by immunoSEQ multiplex PCR; TCRdb keeps only in-frame clonotypes and omits some of them. The sample has about 150,000 clones; over 70% are singletons. Sequences were obtained from PBMCs or T cells enriched from blood (not recorded which). These TCRs come from a man between 65 and 85 years old who had been exposed to COVID-19.

V is TRBV28 and J is TRBJ2-3, with TRBD2 matching over 9 bases. This CDR3 is 17 amino acids long. CDR1 and CDR2 from the germline V gene are MDHEN and SYDVKM. The J segment lost 2 bases and the V segment lost 4 bases, leaving 10 bases of the junction unmatched. This CDR3 is CASSYRSGSKATDTQYF. In DNA form, the CDR3 reads TGTGCCAGCAGTTACCGTAGCGGGAGTAAGGCCACAGATACGCAGTATTTT.

The V call is TRBV6-5, the J call TRBJ2-3; 12 nucleotides line up with TRBD2. The CDR3 has 15 residues. Germline V lookup: CDR1 MNHEY, CDR2 SVGAGI. Trimming at V came to 0 bases and at J to 8 bases, leaving 3 bases not matched to a gene. CDR3 protein: CASSYSTSGRGTQYF. DNA for the CDR3: TGTGCCAGCAGTTACTCGACTAGCGGGAGAGGTACGCAGTATTTT.

The chain combines TRBV5-4 with TRBJ2-2; D might be TRBD1 (5 bases). The ends were cut back, 0 bases at V and 3 bases at J, with 6 bases in the middle. The length of the CDR3 is 14 residues. Germline CDR1 SGHNT, CDR2 YYREEE (reference sequence). The CDR3 DNA is TGTGCCAGCAGCTTGGGACAGTACACCGGGGAGCTGTTTTTT. Its protein is CASSLGQYTGELFF.

The genes are TRBV3-1 (or the pseudogene TRBV3-2) and TRBJ2-7, with D hard to call. This CDR3 spans 13 amino acids. Trimming left V 1 base short and J 3 bases short, with 7 bases between. From germline, CDR1 is LGHDT and CDR2 YNNKEL (reference sequence). CDR3 residues: CASSQARGYEQYF. The CDR3 DNA sequence: TGTGCCAGCAGCCAAGCTCGCGGCTACGAGCAGTACTTC.

V is TRBV19 and J is TRBJ2-7; D perhaps matches TRBD1 (6 bases). There are 13 residues in the CDR3. Germline V gives CDR1 LNHDA, CDR2 SQIVND (reference sequence). The V end lost 4 bases, the J end lost 6 bases, and 13 bases lay between the germline ends. For the CDR3, the DNA is TGTGCCAGTAGTAAACAGGGTTCTAGCGAGCAGTACTTC. The encoded protein is CASSKQGSSEQYF. The variable domain in full, completed from reference TRBV19 and TRBJ2-7, reads DGGITQSPKYLFRKEGQNVTLSCEQNLNHDAMYWYRQDPGQGLRLIYYSQIVNDFQKGDIAEGYSVSREKKESFPLTVTSAQKNPTAFYLCASSKQGSSEQYFGPGTRLTVT.

The gene calls are TRBV10-2 and TRBJ1-5; 8 bases match TRBD1. Trimming at V came to 3 bases and at J to 4 bases, leaving 8 bases not matched to a gene. The CDR3 covers 16 residues. Germline CDR1 and CDR2: WSHSY and SAAADI. CDR3 amino acids: CASSDEFGTGNQPQHF. DNA for the CDR3: TGCGCCAGCAGTGATGAGTTCGGGACAGGTAATCAGCCCCAGCATTTT.

The rearrangement links TRBV7-8 to TRBJ1-2, with D possibly being TRBD1 (6 bases). Germline V gene data show CDR1 as SGHVS and CDR2 as FQNEAQ. The CDR3 covers 13 residues. The V end lost 5 bases, the J end lost 5 bases, and 12 bases lay between the germline ends. In DNA, the CDR3 is TGTGCCAGCAGCCTAAGGACAGCTTATGGCTACACCTTC. It codes for CASSLRTAYGYTF.

The V gene is TRBV2, the J gene TRBJ1-1; D remains unclear. Trimming removed 4 bases at V and 4 bases at J, with 10 bases between. Germline CDR1 reads SNHLY; CDR2 reads FYNNEI. The CDR3 has 13 amino acids. The CDR3 loop reads CASSGTPGTEAFF. CDR3 bases: TGTGCCAGCAGTGGAACCCCGGGCACTGAAGCTTTCTTT. Looking up the rest from reference TRBV2 and TRBJ1-1 gives the full variable domain: EPEVTQTPSHQVTQMGQEVILRCVPISNHLYFYWYRQILGQKVEFLVSFYNNEISEKSEIFDDQFSVERPDGSNFTLKIRSTKLEDSAMYFCASSGTPGTEAFFGQGTRLTVV.

The gene calls are TRBV27 and TRBJ2-7; D may be TRBD1 (7 bases). CDR3 length equals 15 residues. Germline values: CDR1 MNHEY, CDR2 SMNVEV (reference sequence). The V and J ends lost 10 bases and 2 bases respectively, with 21 bases between them. The CDR3 sequence is CATSRRAGGAYEQYF. CDR3 bases: TGTGCCACCTCGAGGAGGGCAGGGGGAGCCTACGAGCAGTACTTC.

The chain recombines TRBV25-1 with TRBJ2-2; D is unclear. Germline V gene data show CDR1 as MGHDK and CDR2 as SYGVNS. The CDR3 has 15 amino acids. V shed 4 bases and J shed 3 bases, with 12 bases lying between them. CDR3 DNA: TGTGCCAGCAGTGGGGCCTATTTGGACACCGGGGAGCTGTTTTTT. This translates into CASSGAYLDTGELFF.

The gene calls are TRBV28 and TRBJ2-2; no clear D gene. The CDR3 runs to 16 residues. V shed 5 bases and J shed 0 bases, with 13 bases lying between them. Germline CDR1 reads MDHEN; CDR2 reads SYDVKM. The CDR3 region is CASSRRRSANTGELFF. The CDR3 nucleotides are TGTGCCAGCAGTAGGCGGCGGTCCGCGAACACCGGGGAGCTGTTTTTT. The variable domain in full, with the rest retrieved from reference TRBV28 and TRBJ2-2, is DVKVTQSSRYLVKRTGEKVFLECVQDMDHENMFWYRQDPGLGLRLIYFSYDVKMKEKGDIPEGYSVSREKKERFSLILESASTNQTSMYLCASSRRRSANTGELFFGEGSRLTVL.

The rearrangement links TRBV30 to TRBJ2-1, with no clear D. CDR3 length: 14 residues. Trimming removed 5 bases from V and 0 bases from J, with 11 bases in between. Germline V lookup: CDR1 GTSNPN, CDR2 SVGIG (reference sequence). CDR3 nucleotide sequence: TGTGCCTGGGGAACGGTAAACTCCTACAATGAGCAGTTCTTC. This gives the protein CAWGTVNSYNEQFF.

The chain is built from TRBV7-2 and TRBJ2-2, with TRBD2 identical over 10 bases. The germline CDR1 and CDR2 sequences are SGHTA and FQGNSA. V lost 0 bases, J lost 14 bases, and 3 bases stayed unmatched. The CDR3 runs 13 residues. Here the CDR3 reads CASSLALAGSLFF. CDR3 DNA sequence: TGTGCCAGCAGCTTAGCACTAGCGGGGAGCCTGTTTTTT.

This clone was found once. The chain employs TRBV4-3 and TRBJ1-1; 7 nucleotides align to TRBD1. In germline, CDR1 is LGHNA, CDR2 YSLEER. Trimming cost V 1 base and J 10 bases; bases outside gene matches: 6. This CDR3 has 13 amino acids. The CDR3 bases are TGCGCCAGCAGCCAAGCGGAGGGGGCGGGAGCTTTCTTT. Translated: CASSQAEGAGAFF.

The chain uses TRBV9 and TRBJ2-5, with a tentative D call TRBD1 (5 bases). CDR1 is SGDLS, CDR2 YYNGEE, per germline. This CDR3 contains 14 residues. Trimming cost V 0 bases and J 1 base, with 7 bases left between them. The CDR3 bases are TGTGCCAGCAGCGTAGAGGGGATCCAAGAGACCCAGTACTTC. As protein: CASSVEGIQETQYF.

This clone was seen once. The chain uses TRBV6-2 or TRBV6-3 and TRBJ1-5; 10 positions match TRBD1. V shed 4 bases and J 6 bases; nucleotides not matched to a gene: 9. This CDR3 contains 16 residues. The germline gives CDR1 MNHEY, CDR2 SVGEGT. The CDR3 region is CASSFPLTGGGQPQHF. DNA for the CDR3: TGTGCCAGCAGTTTCCCCTTGACAGGGGGCGGTCAGCCCCAGCATTTT.

This chain connects TRBV2 to TRBJ2-7; 10 bases map to TRBD1. With V trimmed by 7 bases and J by 4 bases, 13 bases remained unmatched. CDR1 and CDR2 from the germline V gene are SNHLY and FYNNEI. The CDR3 has 16 residues. Here the CDR3 DNA reads TGTGCCAGCACCCCCCCGGGACAGGGGCCTTCTTACGAGCAGTACTTC. Protein sequence: CASTPPGQGPSYEQYF.

J is TRBJ1-1 and V is TRBV12-3 or TRBV12-4, with unresolved D. Trimming left V 4 bases short and J 1 base short, with 7 bases between. This CDR3 region has 13 residues. CDR3 in DNA: TGTGCCAGCAGTTCCCACTGGAACACTGAAGCTTTCTTT. It translates to CASSSHWNTEAFF.

The chain couples TRBV6-5 to TRBJ1-6; 7 bases match TRBD1. V trimming: 8 bases; J trimming: 3 bases; junction bases outside the gene matches: 4. Germline V gives CDR1 MNHEY, CDR2 SVGAGI. The CDR3 totals 14 residues. The CDR3 spells CASGRGFYNSPLHF. In DNA form, the CDR3 reads TGTGCCAGCGGCAGGGGGTTCTATAATTCACCCCTCCACTTT.

The chain employs TRBV5-4 and TRBJ2-2; D may be TRBD1 (5 bases). Deletions cut 2 bases from V and 1 base from J, with 9 bases between. Looked up from germline, CDR1 is SGHNT and CDR2 is YYREEE (reference sequence). The CDR3 contains 15 residues. CDR3 region: CASSLGAVNTGELFF. As DNA, the CDR3 is TGTGCCAGCAGCTTAGGGGCGGTGAACACCGGGGAGCTGTTTTTT.

This clone was seen only once. The chain joins TRBV7-2 to TRBJ1-1; 7 bases are shared with TRBD1. The CDR3 sequence is 14 residues long. V gave up 4 bases and J gave up 0 bases; unmatched junction bases: 2. Per the germline V gene, CDR1 is SGHTA and CDR2 is FQGNSA. The CDR3 DNA reads as TGTGCCAGCAGCTCGACAGGGCTGAACACTGAAGCTTTCTTT. It yields the protein CASSSTGLNTEAFF.

The chain combines TRBV10-1 with TRBJ1-5; maybe TRBD1 (5 bases). Germline V CDR1 and CDR2: WNHNN, SYGVQD (reference sequence). There are 13 residues in the CDR3. Trimming removed 1 base at V and 7 bases at J, with 8 bases between. The CDR3 nucleotides are TGCGCCAGCAGTGAGTTTGGGGGGCAGCCCCAGCATTTT. It specifies CASSEFGGQPQHF.

J is TRBJ2-3 and V is TRBV20-1, with D unclear. The germline V gene has CDR1 DFQATT and CDR2 SNEGSKA (reference sequence). CDR3 size: 13 residues. V was shortened by 3 bases and J by 2 bases, with 9 bases between the two germline ends. CDR3 sequence: CSASVFSTDTQYF. The CDR3 nucleotides read TGCAGTGCTAGTGTCTTTTCCACAGATACGCAGTATTTT.

The J gene is TRBJ1-1, the V gene TRBV3-1 (or the pseudogene TRBV3-2); D not resolved. The CDR3 sequence is 12 residues long. Germline loops: CDR1 LGHDT, CDR2 YNNKEL (reference sequence). Trimming cost V 5 bases and J 11 bases, with 15 bases left between them. The CDR3 bases are TGTGCCAGCAGCTCAGAATGGTCGGGGGCTTTCTTT. Its protein product is CASSSEWSGAFF.

V usage is TRBV10-3 and J usage is TRBJ1-6, with D tentatively TRBD1 (5 bases). Per germline, CDR1 ENHRY and CDR2 SYGVKD. The CDR3 extends over 15 amino acids. The V end lost 10 bases, the J end lost 9 bases, and 22 bases lay between the germline ends. The CDR3 bases are TGTGCCAGCTTACGGGACCCCGGGACTTTTTCACCCCTCCACTTT. It encodes CASLRDPGTFSPLHF.